The TCR beta chain under discussion was sequenced for a study of Graves' ophthalmopathy and Graves' hyperthyroidism. Notes on the study in general: Among thyroid clonotypes expanded above 0.001 frequency, most also appeared in blood.

This clonotype showed up many times. Its specificity is unknown. Amplified material comprised TCR beta CDR3 regions derived from RNA transcripts. After a first-round RT-PCR with HTBI primers, a second-round multiplex PCR was run. TCRdb re-called the multiplex PCR reads with MiXCR, one entry per CDR3 protein. The data contain around 1.1 million distinct CDR3 sequences, about 40% of them singletons. There are 13 residues in the CDR3. The germline V gene encodes CDR1 ENHRY and CDR2 SYGVKD. V was trimmed by 10 bases and J by 3 bases, leaving 15 bases between them. The diagnosis combined clinical symptoms, thyroxine, TRAb, thyroid ultrasound and orbital computed tomography scans.

The TCR sequence derives from an adult man with Graves' hyperthyroidism. The sample was peripheral blood or thyroid tissue (not recorded which). The chain joins TRBV10-3 to TRBJ2-5, with D perhaps matching TRBD1 or TRBD2 (5 bases each). In DNA, the CDR3 is TGTGCCACCCGGGGCGGATCGGAAGAGACCCAGTACTTC. This codes for CATRGGSEETQYF.